These T cell receptor beta chains were read from a single sample in a study of shared T cell receptors in the human thymus. The assay was immunoSEQ multiplex PCR, and TCRdb's table has in-frame clones only and misses some. The repertoire includes roughly 660,000 clones, approximately 88% of them detected once, and about 0.01% sits in the top ten. The same sample was also used in a study of human thymus T cells.

The sequenced material came from thymocytes. The receptors stem from a boy under three years old with a congenital heart defect. The CDR3 runs from the conserved cysteine through the conserved F or W. Fields, in order: CDR3 DNA, CDR3 protein, V gene, J gene, clone size, D gene. D genes are given only for firm matches. Clone sizes are given selectively: once, few, many, or a class where the clone is expanded.

CDR3 DNA: TGTGCCAGCAGCTTTGCAACAGCCGAGCAGTACTTC
CDR3 protein: CASSFATAEQYF
V gene: TRBV7-2
J gene: TRBJ2-7
clone size: NA
D gene: NA

CDR3 DNA: TGCAGCGTTGATGAGGAAACGGGGGGCAGCGGCAATGAGCAGTTCTTC
CDR3 protein: CSVDEETGGSGNEQFF
V gene: TRBV29-1
J gene: TRBJ2-1
clone size: NA
D gene: NA

CDR3 DNA: TGTGCCAGCATGGACTTTACCTACGAGCAGTACTTC
CDR3 protein: CASMDFTYEQYF
V gene: TRBV28
J gene: TRBJ2-7
clone size: once
D gene: NA

CDR3 DNA: TGTGCCAGCAGCGTATCGGGGGGCAATCAGCCCCAGCATTTT
CDR3 protein: CASSVSGGNQPQHF
V gene: TRBV9
J gene: TRBJ1-5
clone size: NA
D gene: NA

CDR3 DNA: TGTGCCAGCAGTGACCCCGGAGGGCACGAGCAGTACTTC
CDR3 protein: CASSDPGGHEQYF
V gene: TRBV25-1
J gene: TRBJ2-7
clone size: few
D gene: NA

CDR3 DNA: TGTGCTAGCAGCTTCGGGCGGGACCGGAACAATGAGCAGTTCTTC
CDR3 protein: CASSFGRDRNNEQFF
V gene: TRBV7-7
J gene: TRBJ2-1
clone size: NA
D gene: NA

CDR3 DNA: TGTGCCAGCACCGTCGGACAGCTCTATGGCTACACCTTC
CDR3 protein: CASTVGQLYGYTF
V gene: TRBV21-1
J gene: TRBJ1-2
clone size: NA
D gene: NA

CDR3 DNA: TGTGCCAGCAGCTTTTGCGGACTAGCGGGACCGGGTGAGCAGTTCTTC
CDR3 protein: CASSFCGLAGPGEQFF
V gene: TRBV7-9
J gene: TRBJ2-1
clone size: NA
D gene: TRBD2

CDR3 DNA: TGTGCCAGCAGCTGCGGACAGGGCGCCTACAATGAGCAGTTCTTC
CDR3 protein: CASSCGQGAYNEQFF
V gene: TRBV7-9
J gene: TRBJ2-1
clone size: NA
D gene: TRBD1

CDR3 DNA: TGTGCCAGCAGCCCAGGACAGGGGGCAGGAGAGACCCAGTACTTC
CDR3 protein: CASSPGQGAGETQYF
V gene: TRBV5-4
J gene: TRBJ2-5
clone size: NA
D gene: TRBD1

CDR3 DNA: TGTGCCGTTCGGCGGGAGTACCACGAGCAGTACTTC
CDR3 protein: CAVRREYHEQYF
V gene: TRBV2
J gene: TRBJ2-7
clone size: NA
D gene: TRBD2

CDR3 DNA: TGTGCCAGCAGCCAGCCCCACCGGGACAGGAGCTCCTACGAGCAGTACTTC
CDR3 protein: CASSQPHRDRSSYEQYF
V gene: TRBV7-2
J gene: TRBJ2-7
clone size: NA
D gene: TRBD1

CDR3 DNA: TGTGCCAGCAGCTTAAGGTCCGGGAGGGGCCCCCAAGAGACCCAGTACTTC
CDR3 protein: CASSLRSGRGPQETQYF
V gene: TRBV7-9
J gene: TRBJ2-5
clone size: once
D gene: TRBD2